The 18 T cell receptor beta chains below come from one sample, sequenced in a study of patients and donors after allogeneic stem cell transplantation. Using its own MiXCR run on the RT-PCR reads, TCRdb lists one record per CDR3 protein. The table lists under 200,000 distinct CDR3 sequences, 30% of them singletons. The specimen was blood, either unsorted or a sorted T cell fraction (not recorded which). The receptors come from a human donor who was either an allogeneic HSCT recipient or a stem cell or donor lymphocyte infusion donor (not recorded which). It is not recorded whose cells these are; they may come from a transplant donor.

The chain is built from TRBV4-3 and TRBJ2-3; 8 nucleotides line up with TRBD2. The CDR3 totals 14 residues. Per germline, CDR1 LGHNA and CDR2 YSLEER. V lost 0 bases to trimming and J lost 15 bases; unmatched junction nucleotides: 11. The CDR3 loop is CASSQDSTSGAEYF. CDR3 bases: TGCGCCAGCAGCCAAGATTCCACTAGCGGCGCAGAATATTTT.

This chain links TRBV12-3 or TRBV12-4 with TRBJ2-5; no reliable D call. CDR3 length: 13 residues. The ends were cut back, 7 bases at V and 2 bases at J, with 11 bases in the middle. The CDR3 DNA reads as TGTGCCAGCAAGCCCACCGAACAAGAGACCCAGTACTTC. Translated, it gives CASKPTEQETQYF.

The chain links TRBV10-3 to TRBJ1-2; D gene unclear. The V end lost 7 bases, the J end lost 2 bases, and 14 bases lay between the germline ends. Per the germline V gene, CDR1 is ENHRY and CDR2 is SYGVKD. The CDR3 consists of 14 residues. The CDR3 DNA follows: TGTGCCATCATCCGAACAGAGCTGAACTATGGCTACACCTTC. Its translation: CAIIRTELNYGYTF.

In its sample, this clonotype was seen once. V is TRBV20-1 and J is TRBJ2-1, with 12 positions matching TRBD1. CDR1 is DFQATT, CDR2 SNEGSKA, per germline (reference sequence). The CDR3 covers 14 residues. J was trimmed by 8 bases and V by 6 bases; bases with no gene match: 8. Here the CDR3 reads CSARDRGLVYEQFF. As DNA, the CDR3 is TGCAGTGCCCGGGACAGGGGGCTTGTCTATGAGCAGTTCTTC.

This clonotype was seen a few times. The chain employs TRBV2 and TRBJ1-2; TRBD1 matches at 11 bases. CDR3 length: 13 residues. Unmatched junction bases numbered 1, after V lost 6 bases and J lost 4 bases. Looked up from germline, CDR1 is SNHLY and CDR2 is FYNNEI. The CDR3 nucleotides are TGTGCCAGCAGGGACAGGGGGCTCTATGGCTACACCTTC. It is translated as CASRDRGLYGYTF.

The CDR3 bases are TGTGCCAGCAGCTTAGAATTGGACAGTTCGGCGCGTCAGCCCCAGCATTTT. Protein product: CASSLELDSSARQPQHF. The chain has TRBV7-9 and TRBJ1-5, with a possible D match to TRBD1 (6 bases). CDR3 length: 17 amino acids. The V end lost 1 base, the J end lost 6 bases, and 19 bases lay between the germline ends. CDR1 is SEHNR, CDR2 FQNEAQ, per germline (reference sequence).

This clonotype appeared a few times. The chain joins TRBV6-5 to TRBJ2-7; 9 nucleotides agree with TRBD2. In germline, CDR1 is MNHEY, CDR2 SVGAGI. After removal of 6 bases from V and 5 bases from J, the junction contained 11 bases not matched to a gene. The CDR3 extends over 15 amino acids. CDR3 region: CASRELAGVPHEQYF. As DNA, the CDR3 is TGTGCCAGCAGGGAATTAGCGGGAGTTCCCCACGAGCAGTACTTC.

This clonotype was observed a few times. This chain uses TRBV12-3 or TRBV12-4 with TRBJ2-3; maybe TRBD2 (5 bases). Trimming took off 6 bases at V and 7 bases at J, with 8 bases between the two ends. This CDR3 contains 11 residues. In DNA form, the CDR3 reads TGTGCCAGCAGCCGGGGATATACGCAGTATTTT. Translating it yields CASSRGYTQYF.

This clonotype appeared a few times. The chain carries TRBV4-2 and TRBJ2-7; 11 positions match TRBD2. The V and J ends lost 3 bases and 1 base, in that order; junction bases with no gene match: 5. This CDR3 has 16 residues. Germline values: CDR1 LGHNA, CDR2 YNFKEQ. CDR3 sequence (DNA): TGTGCCAGCAGCCAGACGGGACTAGCGGATTCCTACGAGCAGTACTTC. Residues: CASSQTGLADSYEQYF.

The chain uses TRBV4-3 and TRBJ2-3; 10 nucleotides align to TRBD2. J lost 6 bases, V lost 0 bases, and 6 bases had no gene match. The CDR3 has 16 amino acids. Germline V gene sequence: CDR1 LGHNA, CDR2 YSLEER. CDR3 DNA sequence: TGCGCCAGCAGCCAAGAACCAGCGGGAGGGCCGGATACGCAGTATTTT. It encodes CASSQEPAGGPDTQYF.

The chain has TRBV27 and TRBJ2-7, with a tentative D call TRBD1 (6 bases). Germline V gene sequence: CDR1 MNHEY, CDR2 SMNVEV (reference sequence). The CDR3 loop spans 13 amino acids. V lost 5 bases and J 5 bases, leaving 13 bases between the germline ends. The CDR3 DNA is TGTGCCAGCAGTCCCCATAAGGGGGACGAGCAGTACTTC. Its protein is CASSPHKGDEQYF.

The rearrangement joins TRBV5-5 to TRBJ1-1; D is unresolved. Germline V lookup: CDR1 SGHKS, CDR2 YYEKEE (reference sequence). This CDR3 spans 9 amino acids. Between the trimmed V and J ends, which lost 4 bases and 11 bases, there was a span of 6 bases. CDR3 DNA sequence: TGTGCCAGCAGCCTTCAGGCTTTCTTT. Translating it yields CASSLQAFF.

This chain links TRBV11-2 with TRBJ2-1; D might be TRBD1 or TRBD2, each matching 6 bases. The V end lost 5 bases, the J end lost 2 bases, and 22 bases lay between the germline ends. CDR3 length: 18 amino acids. The V gene's germline CDR1 is SGHAT and CDR2 FQNNGV. The CDR3, as DNA: TGTGCCAGCAGCCCGAGGGGGGTAGCAACGGCCCCCTACAATGAGCAGTTCTTC. Its translation: CASSPRGVATAPYNEQFF.

The chain combines TRBV5-8 with TRBJ2-5; the D gene is possibly TRBD2 (5 bases). The V gene's germline CDR1 is SGHTS and CDR2 YDEGEE. This CDR3 contains 15 residues. The V end lost 4 bases, the J end lost 2 bases, and 15 bases lay between the germline ends. The CDR3: CASSGSGRMQETQYF. CDR3 nucleotides: TGTGCCAGCAGCGGTTCGGGAAGAATGCAAGAGACCCAGTACTTC.

This clonotype was seen more than once but under ten times. This sequence joins TRBV6-6 and TRBJ2-7; TRBD2 aligns across 7 bases. The junction had 0 bases not matched to a gene; V was cut back by 8 bases and J by 2 bases. The germline gives CDR1 MNHNY, CDR2 SVGAGI (reference sequence). The CDR3 runs to 11 residues. CDR3 loop: CASGRAYEQYF. CDR3 DNA sequence: TGTGCCAGCGGGAGGGCCTACGAGCAGTACTTC.

This clonotype was recorded at least ten times. J is TRBJ1-4 and V is TRBV5-1; D gene uncertain. Trimming cost V 5 bases and J 0 bases, with 8 bases left between them. Germline assignment: CDR1 SGHRS and CDR2 YFSETQ. The CDR3 is 14 residues long. CDR3 nucleotides: TGCGCCAGCAGGACGGTTGCAACTAATGAAAAACTGTTTTTT. This codes for CASRTVATNEKLFF.

V is TRBV20-1 and J is TRBJ2-5; the D is unclear. V was trimmed by 0 bases and J by 1 base, leaving 9 bases between them. Germline V lookup: CDR1 DFQATT, CDR2 SNEGSKA (reference sequence). This CDR3 is built from 14 residues. DNA for the CDR3: TGCAGTGCTAGAGAGGCAGGATTCCAAGAGACCCAGTACTTC. Its translation: CSAREAGFQETQYF.

This chain uses TRBV14 with TRBJ2-1; 11 bases map to TRBD2. CDR1 is SGHDN and CDR2 is FVKESK in the germline V gene. With 4 bases clipped from V and 1 base from J, the junction kept 12 bases outside the gene matches. CDR3 length equals 19 residues. CDR3 in DNA: TGTGCCAGCAGCCCACCCGGTAGCGGGAGGGGGTGGTCCTACAATGAGCAGTTCTTC. Translating it yields CASSPPGSGRGWSYNEQFF.